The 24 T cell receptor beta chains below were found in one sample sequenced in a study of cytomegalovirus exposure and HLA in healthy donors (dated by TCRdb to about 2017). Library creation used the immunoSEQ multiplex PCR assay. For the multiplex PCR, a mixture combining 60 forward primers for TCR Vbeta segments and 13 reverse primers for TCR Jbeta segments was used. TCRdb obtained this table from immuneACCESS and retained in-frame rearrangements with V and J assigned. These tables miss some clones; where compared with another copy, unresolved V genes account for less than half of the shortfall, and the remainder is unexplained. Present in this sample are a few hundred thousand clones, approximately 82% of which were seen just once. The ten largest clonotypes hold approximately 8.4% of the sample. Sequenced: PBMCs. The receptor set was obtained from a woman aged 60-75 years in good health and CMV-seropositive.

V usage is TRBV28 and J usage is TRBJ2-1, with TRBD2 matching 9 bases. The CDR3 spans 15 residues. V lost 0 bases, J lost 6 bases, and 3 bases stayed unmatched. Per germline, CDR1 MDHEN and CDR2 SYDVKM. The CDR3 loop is CASSLWGLAANEQFF. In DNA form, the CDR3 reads TGTGCCAGCAGTTTATGGGGACTAGCAGCCAATGAGCAGTTCTTC. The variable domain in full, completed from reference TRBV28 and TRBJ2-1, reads DVKVTQSSRYLVKRTGEKVFLECVQDMDHENMFWYRQDPGLGLRLIYFSYDVKMKEKGDIPEGYSVSREKKERFSLILESASTNQTSMYLCASSLWGLAANEQFFGPGTRLTVL.

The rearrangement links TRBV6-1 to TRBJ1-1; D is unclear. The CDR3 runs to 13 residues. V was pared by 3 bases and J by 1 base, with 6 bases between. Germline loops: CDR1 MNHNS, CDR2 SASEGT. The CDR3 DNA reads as TGTGCCAGCAGTGATGGGCGGAACACTGAAGCTTTCTTT. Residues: CASSDGRNTEAFF.

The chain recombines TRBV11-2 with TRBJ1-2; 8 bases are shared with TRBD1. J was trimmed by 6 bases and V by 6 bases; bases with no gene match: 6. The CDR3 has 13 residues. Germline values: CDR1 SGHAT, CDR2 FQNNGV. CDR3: CASSRGQADGYTF. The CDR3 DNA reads TGTGCCAGCAGTCGGGGACAGGCTGATGGCTACACCTTC.

CDR3 loop: CASSRETGSYEQYF. The DNA of the CDR3 is TGTGCCAGCAGCCGGGAGACGGGTTCCTACGAGCAGTACTTC. The chain employs TRBV27 and TRBJ2-7, with a possible D match to TRBD2 (6 bases). The CDR3 sequence is 14 residues long. Germline V gene data show CDR1 as MNHEY and CDR2 as SMNVEV (reference sequence). V lost 6 bases and J 1 base, leaving 13 bases between the germline ends.

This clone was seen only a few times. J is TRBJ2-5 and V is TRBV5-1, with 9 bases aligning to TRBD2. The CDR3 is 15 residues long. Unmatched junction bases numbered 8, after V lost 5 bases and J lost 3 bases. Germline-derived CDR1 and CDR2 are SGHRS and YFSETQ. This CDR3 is CASRLRTSEKETQYF. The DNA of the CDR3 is TGCGCCAGCAGACTTCGGACTAGCGAGAAAGAGACCCAGTACTTC.

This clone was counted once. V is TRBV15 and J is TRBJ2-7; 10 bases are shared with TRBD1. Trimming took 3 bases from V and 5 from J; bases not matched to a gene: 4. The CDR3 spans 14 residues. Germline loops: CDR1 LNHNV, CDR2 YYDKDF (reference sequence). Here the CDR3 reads CATSSRQGANEQYF. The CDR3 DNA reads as TGTGCCACCAGCAGCCGACAGGGGGCCAACGAGCAGTACTTC.

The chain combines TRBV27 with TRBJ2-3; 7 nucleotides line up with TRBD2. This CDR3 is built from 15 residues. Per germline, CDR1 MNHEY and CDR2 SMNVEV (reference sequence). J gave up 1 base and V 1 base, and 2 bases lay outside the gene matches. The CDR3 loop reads CASSLWGGGTDTQYF. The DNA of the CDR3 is TGTGCCAGCAGTTTATGGGGGGGAGGCACAGATACGCAGTATTTT.

As DNA, the CDR3 is TGTGCCAGTAGATTGGCAAATAGCAATCAGCCCCAGCATTTT. Translation gives CASRLANSNQPQHF. The chain couples TRBV19 to TRBJ1-5, with D uncertain. From germline, CDR1 is LNHDA and CDR2 SQIVND (reference sequence). Trimming left V 6 bases short and J 0 bases short, with 9 bases between. This CDR3 contains 14 residues. Complete variable domain (other parts from reference TRBV19 and TRBJ1-5): DGGITQSPKYLFRKEGQNVTLSCEQNLNHDAMYWYRQDPGQGLRLIYYSQIVNDFQKGDIAEGYSVSREKKESFPLTVTSAQKNPTAFYLCASRLANSNQPQHFGDGTRLSIL.

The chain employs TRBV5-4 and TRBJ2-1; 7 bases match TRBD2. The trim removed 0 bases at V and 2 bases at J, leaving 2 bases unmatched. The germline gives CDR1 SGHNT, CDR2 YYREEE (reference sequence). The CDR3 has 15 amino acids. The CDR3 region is CASSLDGRTYNEQFF. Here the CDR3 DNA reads TGTGCCAGCAGCTTGGACGGGAGGACCTACAATGAGCAGTTCTTC.

The CDR3 loop is CASSVRDRGPSGNTIYF. CDR3 coding DNA: TGTGCCAGCAGCGTCCGGGACAGGGGACCCTCTGGAAACACCATATATTTT. The V gene is TRBV5-6, the J gene TRBJ1-3, with 10 bases fitting TRBD1. This CDR3 region has 17 residues. V lost 4 bases, J lost 0 bases, and 7 bases stayed unmatched. CDR1 SGHDT and CDR2 YYEEEE come from the germline V gene.

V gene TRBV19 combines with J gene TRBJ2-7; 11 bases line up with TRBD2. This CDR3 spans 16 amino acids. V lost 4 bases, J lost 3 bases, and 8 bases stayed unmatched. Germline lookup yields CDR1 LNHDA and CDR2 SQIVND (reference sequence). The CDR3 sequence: CASSTPGTSGHYEQYF. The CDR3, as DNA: TGTGCCAGTAGTACCCCCGGGACTAGCGGCCACTACGAGCAGTACTTC.

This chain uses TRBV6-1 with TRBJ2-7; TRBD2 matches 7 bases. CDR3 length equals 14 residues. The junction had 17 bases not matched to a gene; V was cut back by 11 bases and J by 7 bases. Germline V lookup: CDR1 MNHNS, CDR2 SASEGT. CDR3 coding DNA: TGTGCCTCGTACCGGGACTATTTGGGGGGGGAGCAGTACTTC. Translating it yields CASYRDYLGGEQYF.

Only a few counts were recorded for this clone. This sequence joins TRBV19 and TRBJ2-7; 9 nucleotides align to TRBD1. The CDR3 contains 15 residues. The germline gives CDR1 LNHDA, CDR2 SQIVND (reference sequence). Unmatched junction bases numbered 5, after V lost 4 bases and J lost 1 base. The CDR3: CASSRTGAQSYEQYF. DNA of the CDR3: TGTGCCAGTAGTAGGACAGGGGCTCAGTCCTACGAGCAGTACTTC.

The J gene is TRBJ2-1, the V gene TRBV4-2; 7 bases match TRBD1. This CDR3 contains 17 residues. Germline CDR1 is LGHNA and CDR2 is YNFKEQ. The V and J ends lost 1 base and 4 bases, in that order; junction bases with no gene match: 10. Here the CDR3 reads CASSQGTGGGSYNEQFF. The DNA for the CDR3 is TGTGCCAGCAGCCAAGGGACAGGCGGTGGATCTTACAATGAGCAGTTCTTC.

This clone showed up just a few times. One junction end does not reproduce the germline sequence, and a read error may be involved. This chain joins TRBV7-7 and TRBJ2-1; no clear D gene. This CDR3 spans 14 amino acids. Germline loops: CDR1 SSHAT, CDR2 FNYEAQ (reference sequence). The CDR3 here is CASSLSGSYNEQFF. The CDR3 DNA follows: TGTGCTAGCAGCTTATCGGGCTCCTACAATGAGCAGTTCTTC.

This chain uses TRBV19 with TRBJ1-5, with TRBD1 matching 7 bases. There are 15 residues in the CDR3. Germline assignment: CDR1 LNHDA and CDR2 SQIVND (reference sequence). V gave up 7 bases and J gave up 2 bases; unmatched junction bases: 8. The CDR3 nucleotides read TGTGCCAGTATAGATAGGGGGCAGGGCAATCAGCCCCAGCATTTT. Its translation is CASIDRGQGNQPQHF. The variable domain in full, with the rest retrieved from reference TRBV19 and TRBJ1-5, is DGGITQSPKYLFRKEGQNVTLSCEQNLNHDAMYWYRQDPGQGLRLIYYSQIVNDFQKGDIAEGYSVSREKKESFPLTVTSAQKNPTAFYLCASIDRGQGNQPQHFGDGTRLSIL.

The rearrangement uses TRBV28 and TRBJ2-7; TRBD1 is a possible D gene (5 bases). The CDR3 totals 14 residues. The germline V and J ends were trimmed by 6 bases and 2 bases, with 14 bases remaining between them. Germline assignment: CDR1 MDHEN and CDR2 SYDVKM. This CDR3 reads CASRAQGPTYEQYF. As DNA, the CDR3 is TGTGCCAGCAGAGCCCAGGGTCCTACCTACGAGCAGTACTTC.

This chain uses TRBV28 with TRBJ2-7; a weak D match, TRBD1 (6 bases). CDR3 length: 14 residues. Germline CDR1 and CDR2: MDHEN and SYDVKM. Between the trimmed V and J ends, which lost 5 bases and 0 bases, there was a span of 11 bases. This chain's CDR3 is CASSGWTDSYEQYF. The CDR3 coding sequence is TGTGCCAGCAGTGGCTGGACAGACTCCTACGAGCAGTACTTC.

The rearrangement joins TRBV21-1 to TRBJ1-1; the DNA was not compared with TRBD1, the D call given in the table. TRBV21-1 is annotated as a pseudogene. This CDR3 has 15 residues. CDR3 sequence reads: CASSKVGLRNTEAFF. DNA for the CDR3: TGTGCCAGCAGCAAAGTTGGGCTTCGGAACACTGAAGCTTTCTTT.

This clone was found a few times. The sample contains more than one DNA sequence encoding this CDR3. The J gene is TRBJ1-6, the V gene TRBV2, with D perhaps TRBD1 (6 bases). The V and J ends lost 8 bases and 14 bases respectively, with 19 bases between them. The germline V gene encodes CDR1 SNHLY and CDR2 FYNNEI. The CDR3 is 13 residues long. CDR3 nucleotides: TGTGCCAGCTCCCCTGGGGGGGCGTTAGCCCTCCACTTT. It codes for CASSPGGALALHF.

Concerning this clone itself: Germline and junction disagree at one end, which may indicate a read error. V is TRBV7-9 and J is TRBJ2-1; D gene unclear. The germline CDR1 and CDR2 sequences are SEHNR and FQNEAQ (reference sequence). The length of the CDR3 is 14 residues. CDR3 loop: CSSSPLPSSHEQFF. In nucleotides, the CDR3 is TGTTCCAGCAGCCCCCTCCCTAGTTCACATGAGCAGTTCTTC. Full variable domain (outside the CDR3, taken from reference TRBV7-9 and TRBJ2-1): DTGVSQNPRHKITKRGQNVTFRCDPISEHNRLYWYRQTLGQGPEFLTYFQNEAQLEKSRLLSDRFSAERPKGSFSTLEIQRTEQGDSAMYLCSSSPLPSSHEQFFGPGTRLTVL.

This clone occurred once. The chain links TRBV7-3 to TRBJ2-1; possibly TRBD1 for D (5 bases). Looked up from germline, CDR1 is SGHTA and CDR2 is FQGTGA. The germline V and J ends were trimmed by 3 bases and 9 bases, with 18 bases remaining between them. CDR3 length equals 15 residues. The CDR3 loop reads CASSFVRGKNPEQFF. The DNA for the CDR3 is TGTGCCAGCAGCTTTGTAAGGGGTAAAAATCCTGAGCAGTTCTTC.

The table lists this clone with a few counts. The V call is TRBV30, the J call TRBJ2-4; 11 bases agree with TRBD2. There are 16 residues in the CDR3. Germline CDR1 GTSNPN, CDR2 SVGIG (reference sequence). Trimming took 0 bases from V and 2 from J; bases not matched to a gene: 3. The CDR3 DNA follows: TGTGCCTGGAGTGTAGTAGCGGGAGGGCCCAAAAACATTCAGTACTTC. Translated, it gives CAWSVVAGGPKNIQYF.

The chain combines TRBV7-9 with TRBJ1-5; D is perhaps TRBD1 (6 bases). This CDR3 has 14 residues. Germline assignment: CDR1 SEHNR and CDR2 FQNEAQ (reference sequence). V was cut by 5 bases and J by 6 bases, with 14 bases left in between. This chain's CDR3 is CASSPTGTAQPQHF. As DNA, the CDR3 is TGTGCCAGCAGCCCAACAGGGACGGCTCAGCCCCAGCATTTT. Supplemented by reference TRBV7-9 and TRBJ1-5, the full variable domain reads DTGVSQNPRHKITKRGQNVTFRCDPISEHNRLYWYRQTLGQGPEFLTYFQNEAQLEKSRLLSDRFSAERPKGSFSTLEIQRTEQGDSAMYLCASSPTGTAQPQHFGDGTRLSIL.